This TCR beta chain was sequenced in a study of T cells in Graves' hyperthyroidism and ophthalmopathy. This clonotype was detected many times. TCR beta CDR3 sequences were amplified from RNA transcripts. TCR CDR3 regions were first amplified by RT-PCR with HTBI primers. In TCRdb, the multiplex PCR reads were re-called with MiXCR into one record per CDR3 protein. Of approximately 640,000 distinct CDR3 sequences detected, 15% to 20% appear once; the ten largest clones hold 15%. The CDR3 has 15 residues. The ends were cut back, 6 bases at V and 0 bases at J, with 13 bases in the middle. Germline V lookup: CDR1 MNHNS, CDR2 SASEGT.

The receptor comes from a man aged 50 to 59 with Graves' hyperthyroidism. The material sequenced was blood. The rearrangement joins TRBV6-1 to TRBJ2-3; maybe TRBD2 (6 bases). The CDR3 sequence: CASSRGLPSTDTQYF. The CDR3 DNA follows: TGTGCCAGCAGCCGGGGACTCCCTAGCACAGATACGCAGTATTTT.